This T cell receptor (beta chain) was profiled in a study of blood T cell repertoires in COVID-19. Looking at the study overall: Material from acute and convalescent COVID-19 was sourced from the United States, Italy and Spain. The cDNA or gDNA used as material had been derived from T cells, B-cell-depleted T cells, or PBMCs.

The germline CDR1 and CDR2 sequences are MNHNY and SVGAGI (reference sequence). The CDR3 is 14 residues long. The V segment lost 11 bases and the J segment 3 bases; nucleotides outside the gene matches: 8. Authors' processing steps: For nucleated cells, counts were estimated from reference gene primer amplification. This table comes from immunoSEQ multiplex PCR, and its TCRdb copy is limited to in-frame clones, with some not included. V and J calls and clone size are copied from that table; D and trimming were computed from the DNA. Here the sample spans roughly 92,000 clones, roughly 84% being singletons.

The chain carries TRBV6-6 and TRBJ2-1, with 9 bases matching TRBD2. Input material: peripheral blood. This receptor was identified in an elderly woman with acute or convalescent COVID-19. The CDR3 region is CASSGGSYYNEQFF. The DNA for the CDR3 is TGTGCCTCAAGCGGGGGGTCTTACTACAATGAGCAGTTCTTC.